Below, one T cell receptor (beta chain) is given with its context. Its specificity is not known. The data belong to a study of cytomegalovirus exposure and HLA in healthy donors. Study-wide results and caveats: Clonal expansion was found to be greater in HLA-associated TCR beta chains than in equally common others in a later analysis.

The primer mix had 60 Vbeta and 13 Jbeta primers. TCRdb's copy holds only in-frame clones and misses some; the assay was immunoSEQ multiplex PCR. Of 150,000 to 200,000 clones in the sample, around 80% are singletons; the top ten hold 1.7%. The CDR3 is made up of 15 amino acids. The V end was cut by 3 bases, the J end by 4 bases, with 15 bases between. Germline V gene lookup returns CDR1 LNHDA and CDR2 SQIVND (reference sequence). Sequenced input: PBMCs. This chain links TRBV19 with TRBJ1-2; maybe TRBD1 (5 bases). The clonotype was recovered from a woman between 18 and 29 years old in good health and CMV-seronegative. The chain's CDR3 is CASSIGGTLTYGYTF. The CDR3 DNA reads as TGTGCCAGTAGTATCGGGGGAACCCTGACCTATGGCTACACCTTC.